The clone carrying this T cell receptor beta chain was detected only a few times. As yet, its antigen is unknown. Trimming pared 0 bases from V and 1 base from J, leaving 9 bases between. Germline V gives CDR1 WNHNN, CDR2 SYGVQD (reference sequence). This CDR3 contains 15 residues. Donor samples were obtained from healthy Caucasian individuals from Russia, aged 6 to 90. Each donor's blood draw was 7.5 to 10 milliliters of peripheral blood. Combining a sample-barcoded 5' primer with a J-beta primer mix, a second PCR ran for about 6 to 12 cycles. Every cDNA molecule bore a tag from a template-switch adaptor containing 12 random nucleotides. TCRdb reprocessed the 5' RACE reads with MiXCR, giving one entry per CDR3 protein. This table has hundreds of thousands of distinct CDR3 sequences, around 50% appearing once. The data belong to a study of blood T cells in healthy people across ages. General study findings and limits: The fall in TCR beta diversity per million T cells was roughly linear with age.

This clonotype was obtained from a woman older than 75 in good health. The material sequenced was blood. V and J are TRBV10-1 and TRBJ2-5; D uncertain. The CDR3, as DNA: TGCGCCAGCAGTGAGTCCGCGAGCCGCCAAGAGACCCAGTACTTC. Translating it yields CASSESASRQETQYF.